These 9 T cell receptor beta chains originate from one sample sequenced in a study of T cells in Graves' hyperthyroidism and ophthalmopathy. The source material, RNA transcripts, was used to amplify TCR beta CDR3 regions. HTBI primers were employed in a first-round RT-PCR of the TCR CDR3. TCRdb fed the multiplex PCR reads into MiXCR, producing one record per CDR3 protein. Of about half a million distinct CDR3 sequences listed, less than 25% are singletons. Input material: blood. The receptors originated from a young man with Graves' hyperthyroidism.

This chain uses TRBV27 with TRBJ1-2; 9 nucleotides line up with TRBD1. CDR1 is MNHEY, CDR2 SMNVEV, per germline (reference sequence). CDR3 length equals 14 residues. J lost 4 bases, V lost 7 bases, and 7 bases had no gene match. The CDR3 here is CASTSQGAGYGYTF. CDR3 sequence (DNA): TGTGCCAGCACTTCACAGGGGGCCGGCTATGGCTACACCTTC.

This clonotype was seen repeatedly, ten times or more. V and J are TRBV6-5 and TRBJ1-1, with D possibly TRBD1 on 5 matching bases. V was cut by 0 bases and J by 4 bases, with 12 bases left in between. CDR1 and CDR2 from the germline V gene are MNHEY and SVGAGI. The CDR3 consists of 15 residues. The CDR3 coding sequence is TGTGCCAGCAGTTACTCCGGTCCGGGGGGCACTGAAGCTTTCTTT. Protein sequence: CASSYSGPGGTEAFF.

This clonotype was recorded many times. This CDR3 is CASSGLFDTGELFF. DNA of the CDR3: TGTGCCAGCAGTGGACTGTTTGACACCGGGGAGCTGTTTTTT. The chain couples TRBV6-1 to TRBJ2-2; D is uncertain. CDR1 is MNHNS, CDR2 SASEGT, per germline. Trimming removed 4 bases at V and 3 bases at J, with 9 bases between. This CDR3 is 14 amino acids long.

The chain carries TRBV30 and TRBJ2-2; D is unresolved. V shed 0 bases and J shed 9 bases, with 8 bases lying between them. CDR1 is GTSNPN, CDR2 SVGIG, per germline (reference sequence). The CDR3 spans 12 residues. Here the CDR3 reads CAWSVLSRELFF. The CDR3 DNA reads TGTGCCTGGAGTGTACTTTCCAGGGAGCTGTTTTTT.

The sample holds many counts of this clonotype. The gene calls are TRBV2 and TRBJ1-5; D may be TRBD1 (6 bases). The CDR3 loop spans 15 amino acids. The V gene lost 2 bases and the J gene lost 3 bases, with 11 bases spanning the gap. The germline CDR1 and CDR2 sequences are SNHLY and FYNNEI. CDR3 DNA sequence: TGTGCCAGCAGTGAAAAGGGACAATCCAATCAGCCCCAGCATTTT. Translated, it gives CASSEKGQSNQPQHF.

This clonotype was seen a handful of times. The V gene is TRBV20-1, the J gene TRBJ1-2; D gene ambiguous. V was shortened by 3 bases and J by 5 bases, with 13 bases between the two germline ends. The CDR3 spans 13 residues. In germline, CDR1 is DFQATT, CDR2 SNEGSKA (reference sequence). The CDR3 region has the DNA TGCAGTGCTAGTTTTGACCGTGCTTATGGCTACACCTTC. Its protein product is CSASFDRAYGYTF.

For this clonotype: The conserved phenylalanine or tryptophan is not found at the CDR3 terminus, so this likely reflects a read error. The DNA is omitted, as the CDR3 cannot be located on it reliably, and the CDR3 follows TCRdb's listing. This chain links TRBV11-2 with TRBJ2-2; TRBD1, as called in the table, went unchecked against the DNA. The CDR3 contains 13 residues when both ends are counted. Germline assignment: CDR1 SGHAT and CDR2 FQNNGV. The CDR3 sequence: CASSRVGDGELCV.

In this sample, this clonotype turned up a few times. The chain combines TRBV7-9 with TRBJ1-1; D is possibly TRBD1 (5 bases). CDR3 size: 14 residues. V shed 0 bases and J shed 7 bases, with 12 bases lying between them. Germline assignment: CDR1 SEHNR and CDR2 FQNEAQ (reference sequence). CDR3 sequence (DNA): TGTGCCAGCAGCTTAGCTTTGGGACCGCTTGAAGCTTTCTTT. Protein sequence: CASSLALGPLEAFF. Complete variable domain (other parts from reference TRBV7-9 and TRBJ1-1): DTGVSQNPRHKITKRGQNVTFRCDPISEHNRLYWYRQTLGQGPEFLTYFQNEAQLEKSRLLSDRFSAERPKGSFSTLEIQRTEQGDSAMYLCASSLALGPLEAFFGQGTRLTVV.

In this sample, this clonotype turned up many times. The chain is built from TRBV24-1 and TRBJ2-5; D gene uncertain. The CDR3 totals 9 residues. Per germline, CDR1 KGHDR and CDR2 SFDVKD. The V end lost 6 bases, the J end lost 10 bases, and 5 bases lay between the germline ends. In DNA, the CDR3 is TGTGCCACCAGTCCCGTCCAGTACTTC. Encoded protein: CATSPVQYF.